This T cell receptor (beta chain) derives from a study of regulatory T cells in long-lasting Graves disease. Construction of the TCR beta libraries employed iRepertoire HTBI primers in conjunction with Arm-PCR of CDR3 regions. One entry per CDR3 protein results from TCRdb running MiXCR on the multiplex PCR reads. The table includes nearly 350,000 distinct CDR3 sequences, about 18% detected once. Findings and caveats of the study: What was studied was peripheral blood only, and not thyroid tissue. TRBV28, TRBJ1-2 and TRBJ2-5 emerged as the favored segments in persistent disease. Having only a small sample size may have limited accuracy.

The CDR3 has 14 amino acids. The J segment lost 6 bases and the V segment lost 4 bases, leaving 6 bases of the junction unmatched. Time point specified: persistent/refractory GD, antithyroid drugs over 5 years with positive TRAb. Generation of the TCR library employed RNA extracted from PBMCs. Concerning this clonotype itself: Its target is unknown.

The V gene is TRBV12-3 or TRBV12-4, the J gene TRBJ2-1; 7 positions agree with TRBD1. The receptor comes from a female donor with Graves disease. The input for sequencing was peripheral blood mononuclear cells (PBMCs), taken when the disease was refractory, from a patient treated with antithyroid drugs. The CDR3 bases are TGTGCCAGCAGTTCGTTAACAGGGGCCAATGAGCAGTTCTTC. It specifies CASSSLTGANEQFF.